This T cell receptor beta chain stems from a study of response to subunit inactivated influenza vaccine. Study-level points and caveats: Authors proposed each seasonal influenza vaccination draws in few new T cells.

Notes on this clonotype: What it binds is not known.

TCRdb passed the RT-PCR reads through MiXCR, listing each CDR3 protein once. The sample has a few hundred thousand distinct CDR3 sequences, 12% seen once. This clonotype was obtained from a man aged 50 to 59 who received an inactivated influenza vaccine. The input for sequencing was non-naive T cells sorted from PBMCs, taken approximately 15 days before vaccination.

Here the CDR3 reads CASSLAGVDTGELFF. The CDR3, as DNA: TGTGCCAGCAGCCTAGCGGGAGTTGACACCGGGGAGCTGTTTTTT. The chain combines TRBV5-6 with TRBJ2-2; 10 bases align to TRBD2. CDR1 is SGHDT, CDR2 YYEEEE, per germline. V trimming: 4 bases; J trimming: 3 bases; junction bases outside the gene matches: 3. The CDR3 contains 15 residues.